The clone carrying this T cell receptor (beta chain) came up a few times. Its antigen is not identified. Library preparation for TCR beta used quantitative 5'-RACE with molecular barcodes. MiXCR, applied by TCRdb to the 5' RACE reads, yields one record per CDR3 protein. Counted here are approximately 350,000 distinct CDR3 sequences, about 14% occurring once; the ten biggest clones make up 0.95% to 1.4%. The sample originates from a study of CD8 T cells in ankylosing spondylitis. CDR3 length: 15 residues. Germline V gene data show CDR1 as SQVTM and CDR2 as ANQGSEA. V gave up 6 bases and J gave up 2 bases; unmatched junction bases: 9. General study findings and limits: Within matched ankylosing spondylitis synovial fluid, disease-linked clones were reportedly significantly enriched. Made up of fewer than 10 highly homologous variants, a TCR beta motif appeared characteristic of ankylosing spondylitis blood. Existing reports had already noted some motif variants in reactive arthritis synovial fluid and blood.

What was sequenced was blood, either unsorted or a sorted T cell fraction (not recorded which). The sequence was collected from a male donor with ankylosing spondylitis or in good health (not recorded which). This rearrangement joins TRBV29-1 to TRBJ2-3, with 9 bases lining up with TRBD1. The CDR3 DNA reads TGCAGCGTACTCCGGACAGGGGAATCCACAGATACGCAGTATTTT. This encodes CSVLRTGESTDTQYF.